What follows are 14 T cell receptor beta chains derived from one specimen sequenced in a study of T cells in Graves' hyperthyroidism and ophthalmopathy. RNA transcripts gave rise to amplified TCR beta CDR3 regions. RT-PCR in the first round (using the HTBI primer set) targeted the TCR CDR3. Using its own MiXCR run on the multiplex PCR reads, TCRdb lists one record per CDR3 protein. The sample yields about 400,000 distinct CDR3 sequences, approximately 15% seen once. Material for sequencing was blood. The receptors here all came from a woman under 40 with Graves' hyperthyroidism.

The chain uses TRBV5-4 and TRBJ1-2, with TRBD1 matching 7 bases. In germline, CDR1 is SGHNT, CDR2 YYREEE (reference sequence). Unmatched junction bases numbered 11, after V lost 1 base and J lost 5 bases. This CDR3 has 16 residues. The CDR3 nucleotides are TGTGCCAGCAGCTTGTGGGAGAGACAGGGAGGATATGGCTACACCTTC. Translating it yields CASSLWERQGGYGYTF.

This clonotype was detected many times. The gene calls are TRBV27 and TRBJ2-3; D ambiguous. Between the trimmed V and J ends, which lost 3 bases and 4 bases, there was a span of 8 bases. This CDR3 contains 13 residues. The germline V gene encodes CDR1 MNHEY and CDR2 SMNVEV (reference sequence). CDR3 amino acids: CASSFEGSDTQYF. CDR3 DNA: TGTGCCAGCAGTTTTGAAGGGTCAGATACGCAGTATTTT.

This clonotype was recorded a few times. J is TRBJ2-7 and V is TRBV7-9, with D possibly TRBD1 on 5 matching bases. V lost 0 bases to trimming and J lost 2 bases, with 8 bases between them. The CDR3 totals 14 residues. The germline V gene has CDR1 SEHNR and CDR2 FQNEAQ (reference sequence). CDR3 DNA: TGTGCCAGCAGCTTAGCCAGGGTTCCCTACGAGCAGTACTTC. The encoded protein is CASSLARVPYEQYF.

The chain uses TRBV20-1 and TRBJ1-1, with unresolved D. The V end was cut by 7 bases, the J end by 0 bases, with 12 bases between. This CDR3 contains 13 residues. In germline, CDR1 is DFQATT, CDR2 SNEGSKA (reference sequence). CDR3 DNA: TGCAGTGTTCCGGGCCCCATGAACACTGAAGCTTTCTTT. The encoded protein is CSVPGPMNTEAFF.

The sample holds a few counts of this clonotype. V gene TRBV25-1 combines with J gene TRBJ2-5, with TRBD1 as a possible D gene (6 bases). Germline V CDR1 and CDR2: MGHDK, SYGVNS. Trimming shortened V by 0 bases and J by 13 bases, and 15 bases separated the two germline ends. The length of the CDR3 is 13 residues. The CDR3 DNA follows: TGTGCCAGCAGTGAATATGCGCTCGGGACACCGTACTTC. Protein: CASSEYALGTPYF.

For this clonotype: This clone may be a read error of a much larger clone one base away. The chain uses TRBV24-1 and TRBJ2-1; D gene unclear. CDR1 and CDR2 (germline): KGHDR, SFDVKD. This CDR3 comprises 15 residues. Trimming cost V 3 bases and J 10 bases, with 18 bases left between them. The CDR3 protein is CATSDAGEPSTEQFF. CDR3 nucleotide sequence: TGTGCCACCAGTGATGCAGGAGAGCCCTCTACGGAGCAGTTCTTC.

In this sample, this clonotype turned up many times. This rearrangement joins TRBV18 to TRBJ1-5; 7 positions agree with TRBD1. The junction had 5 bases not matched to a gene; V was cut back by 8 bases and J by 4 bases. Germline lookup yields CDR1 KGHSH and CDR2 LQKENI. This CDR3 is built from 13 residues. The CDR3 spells CASTGDRNQPQHF. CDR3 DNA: TGTGCCAGCACGGGGGACAGAAATCAGCCCCAGCATTTT.

The CDR3, as DNA: TGTGCCAGCAGCCATTGGGGCGAGAACATATATTTT. Protein sequence: CASSHWGENIYF. V usage is TRBV3-1 and J usage is TRBJ1-3, with TRBD1 as a possible D gene (5 bases). V was pared by 3 bases and J by 12 bases, with 12 bases between. Germline V lookup: CDR1 LGHDT, CDR2 YNNKEL (reference sequence). There are 12 residues in the CDR3.

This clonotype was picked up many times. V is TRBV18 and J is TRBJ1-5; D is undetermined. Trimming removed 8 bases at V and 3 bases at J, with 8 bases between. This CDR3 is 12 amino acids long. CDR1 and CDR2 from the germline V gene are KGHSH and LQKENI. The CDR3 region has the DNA TGTGCCAGCCCCAAAAACAATCAGCCCCAGCATTTT. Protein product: CASPKNNQPQHF.

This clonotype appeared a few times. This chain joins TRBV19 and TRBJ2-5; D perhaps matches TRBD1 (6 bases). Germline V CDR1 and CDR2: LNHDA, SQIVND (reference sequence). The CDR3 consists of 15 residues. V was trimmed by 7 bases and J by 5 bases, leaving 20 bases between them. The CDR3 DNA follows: TGTGCCAGTAATGCCGGACAGTCTATTTGGGAGACCCAGTACTTC. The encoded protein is CASNAGQSIWETQYF.

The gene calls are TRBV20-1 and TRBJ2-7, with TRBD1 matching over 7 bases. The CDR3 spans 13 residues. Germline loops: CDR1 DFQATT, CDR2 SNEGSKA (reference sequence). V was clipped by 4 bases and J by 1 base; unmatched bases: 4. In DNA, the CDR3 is TGCAGTGCTATTCGGGACAGATCCTACGAGCAGTACTTC. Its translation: CSAIRDRSYEQYF.

DNA of the CDR3: TGTGCCAGTAGTGTAAGCTCTGGGGCCAACGTCCTGACTTTC. Encoded protein: CASSVSSGANVLTF. The chain carries TRBV19 and TRBJ2-6; D gene ambiguous. The germline V gene encodes CDR1 LNHDA and CDR2 SQIVND (reference sequence). This CDR3 has 14 amino acids. Trimming removed 5 bases at V and 0 bases at J, with 5 bases between.

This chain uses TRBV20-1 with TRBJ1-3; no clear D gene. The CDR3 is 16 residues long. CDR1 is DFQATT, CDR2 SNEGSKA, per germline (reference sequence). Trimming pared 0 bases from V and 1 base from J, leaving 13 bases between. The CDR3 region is CSARDPGRQSGNTIYF. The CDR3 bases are TGCAGTGCTAGAGATCCCGGACGGCAGTCTGGAAACACCATATATTTT.

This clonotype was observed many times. The CDR3 bases are TGTGCCTGGAGTCAGACCCCCGTCCGGGAAAAACTGTTTTTT. Amino acid sequence: CAWSQTPVREKLFF. This chain connects TRBV30 to TRBJ1-4; D ambiguous. Trimming shortened V by 2 bases and J by 8 bases, and 15 bases separated the two germline ends. The CDR3 has 14 amino acids. CDR1 and CDR2 (germline): GTSNPN, SVGIG (reference sequence).